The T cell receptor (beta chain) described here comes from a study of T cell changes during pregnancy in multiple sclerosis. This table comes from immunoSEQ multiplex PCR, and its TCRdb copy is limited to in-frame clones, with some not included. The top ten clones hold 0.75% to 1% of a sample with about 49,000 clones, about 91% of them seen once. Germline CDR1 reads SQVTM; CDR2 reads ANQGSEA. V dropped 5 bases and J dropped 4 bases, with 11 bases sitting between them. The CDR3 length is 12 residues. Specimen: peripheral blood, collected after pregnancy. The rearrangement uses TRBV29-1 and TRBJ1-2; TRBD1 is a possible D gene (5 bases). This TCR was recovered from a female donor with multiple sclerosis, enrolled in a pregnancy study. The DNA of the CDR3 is TGCAGCGTTCCGGGACTGAGCTATGGCTACACCTTC. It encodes CSVPGLSYGYTF.